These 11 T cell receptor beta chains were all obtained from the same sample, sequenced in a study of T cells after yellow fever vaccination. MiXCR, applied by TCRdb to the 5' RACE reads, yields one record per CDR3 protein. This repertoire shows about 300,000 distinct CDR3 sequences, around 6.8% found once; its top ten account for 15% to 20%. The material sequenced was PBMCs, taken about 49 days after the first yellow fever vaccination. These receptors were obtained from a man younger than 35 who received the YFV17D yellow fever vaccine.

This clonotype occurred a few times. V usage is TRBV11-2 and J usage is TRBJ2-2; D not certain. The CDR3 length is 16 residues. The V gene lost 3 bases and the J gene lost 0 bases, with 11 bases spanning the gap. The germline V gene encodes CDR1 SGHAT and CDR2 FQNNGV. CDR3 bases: TGTGCCAGCAGCTTCTCTCCGGGCCCGAACACCGGGGAGCTGTTTTTT. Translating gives CASSFSPGPNTGELFF.

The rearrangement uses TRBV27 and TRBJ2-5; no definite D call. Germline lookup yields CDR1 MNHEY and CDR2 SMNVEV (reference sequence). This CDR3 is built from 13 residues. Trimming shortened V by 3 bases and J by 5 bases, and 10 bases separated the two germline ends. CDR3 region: CASSFSSWETQYF. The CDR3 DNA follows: TGTGCCAGCAGTTTTTCTTCTTGGGAGACCCAGTACTTC.

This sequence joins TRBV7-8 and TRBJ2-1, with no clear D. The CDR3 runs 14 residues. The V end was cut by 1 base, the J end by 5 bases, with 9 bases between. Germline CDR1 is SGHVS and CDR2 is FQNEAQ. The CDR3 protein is CASSLGWEHNEQFF. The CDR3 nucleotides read TGTGCCAGCAGCTTAGGATGGGAACACAATGAGCAGTTCTTC. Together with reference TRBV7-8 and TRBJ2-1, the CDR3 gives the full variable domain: GAGVSQSPRYKVAKRGQDVALRCDPISGHVSLFWYQQALGQGPEFLTYFQNEAQLDKSGLPSDRFFAERPEGSVSTLKIQRTQQEDSAVYLCASSLGWEHNEQFFGPGTRLTVL.

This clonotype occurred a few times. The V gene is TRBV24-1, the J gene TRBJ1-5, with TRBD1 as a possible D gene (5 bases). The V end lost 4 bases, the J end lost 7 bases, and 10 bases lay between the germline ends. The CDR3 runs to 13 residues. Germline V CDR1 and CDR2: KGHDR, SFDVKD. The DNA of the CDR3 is TGTGCCACCAGTGAGGGGGAACGCCAGCCCCAGCATTTT. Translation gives CATSEGERQPQHF.

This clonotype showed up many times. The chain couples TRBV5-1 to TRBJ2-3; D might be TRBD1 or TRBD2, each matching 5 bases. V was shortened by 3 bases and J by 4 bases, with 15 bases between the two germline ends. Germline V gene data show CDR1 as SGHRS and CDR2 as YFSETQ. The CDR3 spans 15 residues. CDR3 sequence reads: CASSSPRGDSDTQYF. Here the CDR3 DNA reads TGCGCCAGCAGCTCCCCAAGGGGAGATTCAGATACGCAGTATTTT.

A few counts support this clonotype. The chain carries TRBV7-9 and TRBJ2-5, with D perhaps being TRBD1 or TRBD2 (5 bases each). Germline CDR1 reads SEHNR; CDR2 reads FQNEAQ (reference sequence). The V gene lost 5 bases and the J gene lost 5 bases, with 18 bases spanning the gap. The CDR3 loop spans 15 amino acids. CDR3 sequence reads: CASSPRDLEGETQYF. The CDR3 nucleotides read TGTGCCAGCAGCCCTCGGGACCTAGAGGGGGAGACCCAGTACTTC.

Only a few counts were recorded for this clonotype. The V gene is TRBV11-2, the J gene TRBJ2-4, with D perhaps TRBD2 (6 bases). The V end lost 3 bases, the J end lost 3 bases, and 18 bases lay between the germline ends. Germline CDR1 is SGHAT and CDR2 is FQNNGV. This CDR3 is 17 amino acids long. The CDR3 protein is CASSLGFGWRGKNIQYF. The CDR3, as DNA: TGTGCCAGCAGCTTGGGTTTTGGGTGGCGGGGCAAAAACATTCAGTACTTC.

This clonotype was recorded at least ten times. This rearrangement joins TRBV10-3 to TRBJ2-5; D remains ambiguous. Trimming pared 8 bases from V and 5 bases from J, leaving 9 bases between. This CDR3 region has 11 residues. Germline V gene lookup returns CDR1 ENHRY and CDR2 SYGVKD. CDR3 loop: CAIGSRETQYF. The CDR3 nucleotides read TGTGCCATCGGTAGCCGGGAGACCCAGTACTTC.

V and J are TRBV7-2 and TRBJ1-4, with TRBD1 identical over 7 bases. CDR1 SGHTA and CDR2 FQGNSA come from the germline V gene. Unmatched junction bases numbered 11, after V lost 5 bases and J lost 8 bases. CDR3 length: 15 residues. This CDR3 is CASSGEGATHEKLFF. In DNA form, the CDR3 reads TGTGCCAGCAGCGGAGAGGGGGCAACCCACGAAAAACTGTTTTTT.

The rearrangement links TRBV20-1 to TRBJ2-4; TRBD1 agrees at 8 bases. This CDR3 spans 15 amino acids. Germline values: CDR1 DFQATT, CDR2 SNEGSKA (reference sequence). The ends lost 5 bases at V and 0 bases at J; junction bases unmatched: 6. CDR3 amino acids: CSAPRTGLAKNIQYF. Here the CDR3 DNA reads TGCAGTGCTCCCCGGACAGGGTTAGCCAAAAACATTCAGTACTTC.

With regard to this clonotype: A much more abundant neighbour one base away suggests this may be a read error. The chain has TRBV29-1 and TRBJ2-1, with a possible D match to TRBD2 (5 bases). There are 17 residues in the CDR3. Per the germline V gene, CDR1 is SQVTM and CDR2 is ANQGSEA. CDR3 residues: CSVEDREKRRSCNEQFF. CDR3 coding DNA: TGCAGCGTTGAAGATCGCGAAAAGCGGCGATCCTGCAATGAGCAGTTCTTC.